This T cell receptor beta chain stems from a study of blood T cell repertoires in COVID-19. Study as a whole: Acute and convalescent COVID-19 samples came from the United States, Italy and Spain. Sources were T cells, B-cell-depleted T cells, or PBMCs; the material itself was cDNA or gDNA.

Those enrolled in Seattle joined during active infection and were followed longitudinally afterward. CDR1 and CDR2 (germline): PRHDT, FYEKMQ (reference sequence). V was trimmed by 5 bases and J by 0 bases, leaving 13 bases between them. This CDR3 is 15 amino acids long. How the authors handled the data: It was from reference gene primer amplification that nucleated cell counts were estimated. Sequenced by immunoSEQ multiplex PCR; TCRdb stores in-frame clones only, minus some. The V and J calls and clone size are taken from that table; D and trimming were inferred from the DNA. The sample lists some 300,000 clones, more than 80% occurring once.

The material sequenced was peripheral blood. V and J are TRBV13 and TRBJ1-2, with D perhaps TRBD1 (6 bases). The TCR was taken from a woman aged 50 to 65 with COVID-19, enrolled during active disease. The DNA of the CDR3 is TGTGCCAGCAGCCCCCGGGGGGCTCCTAACTATGGCTACACCTTC. This sequence encodes CASSPRGAPNYGYTF.